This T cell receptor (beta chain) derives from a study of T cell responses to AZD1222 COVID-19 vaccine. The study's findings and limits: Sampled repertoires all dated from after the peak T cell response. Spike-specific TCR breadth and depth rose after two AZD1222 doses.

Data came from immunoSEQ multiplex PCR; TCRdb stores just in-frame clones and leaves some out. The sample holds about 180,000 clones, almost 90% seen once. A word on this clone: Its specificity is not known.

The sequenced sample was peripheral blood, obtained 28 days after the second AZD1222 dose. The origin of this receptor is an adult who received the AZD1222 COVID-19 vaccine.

The CDR3 DNA sequence: TGTGCCAGCAGCCAAGATGTGGGGAGTAGAAATGAGCAGTTCTTC. Its translation is CASSQDVGSRNEQFF. V gene TRBV3-1 (or the pseudogene TRBV3-2) combines with J gene TRBJ2-1; D is possibly TRBD2 (5 bases). V was cut by 0 bases and J by 7 bases, with 13 bases left in between. The germline gives CDR1 LGHDT, CDR2 YNNKEL (reference sequence). CDR3 length: 15 amino acids.